A selection of T cell receptor beta chains follows, all from one sample in a study of shared clonotypes between healthy human individuals. Data came from immunoSEQ multiplex PCR; TCRdb stores just in-frame clones and leaves some out. The sample has roughly 1,100,000 clones, around four fifths seen once. The sequenced sample consisted of memory CD4+ T cells sorted from blood. The origin of the receptors is a man aged 18 to 30 in good health. The CDR3 runs from the conserved cysteine through the conserved F or W. Fields, in order: CDR3 protein, V gene, J gene.

CASSFGVRAQETQYF	TRBV5-6	TRBJ2-5
CASSSGRINSPLHF	TRBV28	TRBJ1-6
CANLLLASTDTQYF	TRBV2	TRBJ2-3
CASSIGRDRNYGYTF	TRBV19	TRBJ1-2
CASSVSWAGQPQHF	TRBV2	TRBJ1-5
CASSPQRLQETQYF	TRBV7-2	TRBJ2-5
CASSLVVGDNSPLHF	TRBV5-1	TRBJ1-6
CASSYSLAGYSETQYF	TRBV6-5	TRBJ2-5
CASSPPNRGHMNTEAFF	TRBV18	TRBJ1-1
CAISTQAHTSEQYF	TRBV10-3	TRBJ2-7
CASSLEGAYTEAFF	TRBV5-1	TRBJ1-1
CASSSAGFTGELFF	TRBV5-1	TRBJ2-2
CASSGVLADTQYF	TRBV25-1	TRBJ2-3
CASSLAVAEFTDTQYF	TRBV5-1	TRBJ2-3
CASSTGTGAIQYF	TRBV6-6	TRBJ2-4
CASGQSSGANVLTF	TRBV28	TRBJ2-6
CASSYRAGGETQYF	TRBV6-5	TRBJ2-5
CASTGTSGNPYEQYF	TRBV6-1	TRBJ2-7
CAWSKGGNSPLHF	TRBV30	TRBJ1-6
CASSVTGMNTEAFF	TRBV5-4	TRBJ1-1
CASSQEGQGNTEAFF	TRBV4-1	TRBJ1-1
CASSPGQLYGYTF	TRBV6-1	TRBJ1-2
CASSRGPGETQYF	TRBV6-4	TRBJ2-5
CASSPRPGTGGSEAFF	TRBV7-3	TRBJ1-1
CASSGNTIYF	TRBV28	TRBJ1-3
CASSTRLAGEQYF	TRBV7-2	TRBJ2-7
CASSLSRTVNTEAFF	TRBV27	TRBJ1-1
CASSLSGTSGSYNEQFF	TRBV27	TRBJ2-1
CANSQVAETNYGYTF	TRBV4-1	TRBJ1-2
CASSASGGSYNEQFF	TRBV9	TRBJ2-1
CASSPFRDAGYTF	TRBV6-5	TRBJ1-2
CASSLGLASTDTQYF	TRBV7-8	TRBJ2-3
CASSQRPQINEKLFF	TRBV4-3	TRBJ1-4
CAISESSVETQYF	TRBV10-3	TRBJ2-5
CSVDLGTTGNTIYF	TRBV29-1	TRBJ1-3
CAISEGGNTGELFF	TRBV10-3	TRBJ2-2
CASSQGPVRGETQYF	TRBV14	TRBJ2-5
CALSGQAGEQFF	TRBV10-3	TRBJ2-1
CASRNTRGQYF	TRBV6-1	TRBJ2-7
CASSFEAGVHTGELFF	TRBV7-2	TRBJ2-2
CASSIPTGFATGNTIYF	TRBV19	TRBJ1-3
CASSPSGTGGAKNIQYF	TRBV28	TRBJ2-4
CASSQDLRGQPQHF	TRBV4-3	TRBJ1-5
CASSLGGQGSATIYF	TRBV7-2	TRBJ1-3